A single TCR beta chain is shown here with its context. This sample stems from a study of shared clonotypes between healthy human individuals. The germline V and J ends were trimmed by 6 bases and 5 bases, with 8 bases remaining between them. CDR1 and CDR2 (germline): WNHNN, SYGVQD (reference sequence). There are 12 residues in the CDR3. Sorted-subset replicate PCRs used 200 ng DNA, some 33,000 T cell genomes. Here immunoSEQ multiplex PCR was the method, and the copy in TCRdb shows in-frame clones only, minus some. Of 2,500,000 or so clones listed, roughly 93% are singletons. The clonotype comes from a young man in good health. Some clones in this sample may be carry-over from other donors' samples. The chain is built from TRBV10-1 and TRBJ2-1; D not certain. Sequencing input: naive CD4+ T cells from PBMCs. Described subset: CD45RA+ positively selected. CDR3: CASSTDHNEQFF. CDR3 bases: TGCGCCAGCAGCACGGACCACAATGAGCAGTTCTTC.